This section outlines one TCR beta chain sequence together with its context. Germline loops: CDR1 MNHEY, CDR2 SVGAGI. The CDR3 consists of 15 residues. These data come from a study of T cells expressing NK-cell markers. Study in general: There were seven HCMV-seropositive donors and one seronegative donor among the eight sequenced.

With the 5' RACE reads reprocessed, TCRdb shows one record per CDR3 protein and no DNA. The repertoire table contains 450,000 to 600,000 distinct CDR3 sequences. The sequenced sample consisted of blood T cells: a sorted CD56 or NKG2C T cell subset, CD4+ or CD8+ T cells, or bulk PBMC T cells (not recorded which). The gene calls are TRBV6-5 and TRBJ2-1; the TCRdb D gene call, TRBD1, has no DNA to confirm it. This TCR came from a man aged 18-30 years in good health. The CDR3 loop reads CASSYGQGAYNEQFF.